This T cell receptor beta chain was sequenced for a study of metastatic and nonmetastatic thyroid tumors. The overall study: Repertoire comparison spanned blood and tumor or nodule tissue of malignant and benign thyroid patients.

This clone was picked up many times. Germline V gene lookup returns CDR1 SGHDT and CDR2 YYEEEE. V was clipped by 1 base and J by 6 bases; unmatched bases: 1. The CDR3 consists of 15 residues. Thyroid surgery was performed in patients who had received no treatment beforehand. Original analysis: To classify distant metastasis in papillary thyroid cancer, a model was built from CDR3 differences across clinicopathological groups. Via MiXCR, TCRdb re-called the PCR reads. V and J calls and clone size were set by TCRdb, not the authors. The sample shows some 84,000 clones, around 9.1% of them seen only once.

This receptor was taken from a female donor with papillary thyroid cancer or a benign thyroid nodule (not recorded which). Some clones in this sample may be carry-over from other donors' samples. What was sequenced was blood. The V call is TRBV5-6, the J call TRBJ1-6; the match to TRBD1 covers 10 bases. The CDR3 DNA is TGTGCCAGCAGCTTGTGGGACAGGGGTAATTCACCCCTCCACTTT. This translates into CASSLWDRGNSPLHF.